This T cell receptor (beta chain) stems from a study of cytomegalovirus exposure and HLA in healthy donors (dated 2017 in TCRdb). At the level of the whole study: According to an earlier analysis of around 600 of the donors, some 170 million T cells yielded 100 million or so unique TCR beta sequences and roughly 280 Gb of sequence data. A later genetic analysis took genome-wide SNP genotypes for about three fifths of the 666 donors and used that subset as a discovery cohort. The later analysis used no new phenotypic data to find candidate immune exposures, relying instead on TCR beta sequences and their occurrence across donors. Among the 398 genotyped donors, around 81% belonged to the genetic ancestry cluster associated with self-reported Caucasian donors. The T cell repertoires of 550 to 850 subjects were profiled by immunosequencing and related to cytomegalovirus serostatus. All discovery cohort repertoires had been generated on a single sequencing platform. To predict cytomegalovirus infection status, the study brought together high-throughput TCR immunosequencing, statistical association of individual TCRs with disease status, and machine learning. An early release that covered approximately 600 HLA-typed donors contained around 300 gigabases of sequencing data and tens of millions of unique TCR sequences. Across some 400 genotyped donors of the cohort, an average of about 240,000 unique TCR beta nucleotide sequences per donor were sequenced, and approximately 17% of those sequences were non-productive. To decide whether each TCR beta V gene segment behaved as functional or pseudogenic, an earlier analysis of some 580 of the donors relied on high-throughput TCR beta sequencing. To study patterns of TCR occurrence, a later analysis re-analyzed previously published TCR beta repertoires from 650 to 750 donors and added high-resolution HLA genotyping. In addition to the first cohort of 666 subjects, a separate validation cohort of 130 or so different subjects was used. Class I and class II HLA loci were covered by the typing at four-digit resolution. The aim of the study was to test whether cataloging public T cell receptors could identify signatures of past pathogen exposure. About 5 DR-DQ haplotypes were handled as single units for association and clustering, since linkage in the cohort was strong. The number of typed donors differed by locus: about 629-630 for A, B, C, DRB1 and DQB1; approximately 520 for DQA1; around 610 for DPA1; and around 470 for DPB1. Donor age, sex, ethnicity and CMV serostatus were compiled together with the repertoire data. What the work shows at the level of the full study, not this receptor alone: In a later analysis, some 18,000 TCR beta sequences were associated with specific HLA alleles at a false discovery rate of 0.05. A later analysis found that HLA-associated TCR beta chains were more clonally expanded and had lower generation probabilities than equally common non-associated chains. Because counts were too low, some 17 rarely observed V segments, including chromosome 9 orphons, were left out of the earlier analysis of 587 of the donors. The study listed 164 TCR beta chains as associated with cytomegalovirus. The sequencing pipeline was judged likely to have produced a cluster of highly shared sequence variants as a technical artifact. The authors suggested that the approach could potentially be extended to other disease states and immunological phenotypes. In a later genetic analysis, a missense DCLRE1C variant was associated with V-gene and J-gene trimming of TCR beta chains, and the association was replicated in an independent cohort. In an earlier analysis of around 500 of the donors, most TCR beta V segments appeared in productive rearrangements about 87% or about 30% of the time, broadly matching IMGT annotations. Several of the top co-occurrence clusters appeared to be linked to parvovirus B19, influenza, CMV and Epstein-Barr virus, according to a later analysis. In vitro tests confirmed that a few of the cytomegalovirus-associated TCR beta chains recognize cytomegalovirus antigens. A later analysis found that most CMV-associated TCR beta chains appeared HLA-restricted, with HLA associations seemingly driven largely by CMV exposure. In both the original and validation cohorts, the classifier was reported to diagnose cytomegalovirus status with high specificity and sensitivity. In this cohort, only TCR beta chains were sequenced, and detectable features were limited by the absence of alpha or paired-chain data. A further reported finding was that TCR beta sequences accurately predicted the HLA-A and HLA-B alleles for most subjects in the first cohort. Sequencing depth was assumed to be roughly uniform across donors in the presence/absence analyses, though that assumption may not hold. Correlated functional status among segregating V segments might reflect linkage disequilibrium, but an unknown experimental factor could not be ruled out. Because HLA typing was missing for some donors at each locus, association tests included only the typed subset. CMV serostatus was the only immune exposure information available for the cohort. A later analysis found that TCR association rates varied across HLA loci, with DRB1 alleles showing the most associated TCRs and HLA-C alleles the fewest. Strong co-occurrence of HLA alleles, especially DR and DQ, made assigning TCR associations to individual alleles difficult. Most TCR sequences were observed very rarely across donors, whereas some public TCRs were present in many individuals. The 87-base-pair reads could not distinguish some IMGT-functional V segments, including TRBV6-2 and TRBV6-3, so those segments were excluded. A later genetic analysis reported fewer N-insertions in productive TCRs among donors in an Asian-associated ancestry cluster than the approximately 700-donor mean.

CDR1 and CDR2, looked up from the germline V gene (reference sequence), are SGHNT and YYREEE. The CDR3 covers 15 residues, taking in both the cysteine and the phenylalanine. Only CDR3 DNA is held: 45 bases, read in frame from base 1. The germline V and J ends show losses of 2 bases and 1 base respectively, and no gene match explains 4 bases of the junction. Libraries were prepared through the immunoSEQ multiplex PCR assay. For the multiplex PCR, a mixture combining 60 forward primers for TCR Vbeta segments and 13 reverse primers for TCR Jbeta segments was used. The CDR3 region of rearranged TCR beta genes was amplified from genomic DNA with a multiplex PCR assay. Amplified TCR beta libraries were sequenced as 87-base-pair reads on the Illumina HiSeq System. On the study's bioinformatics: In a later analysis, tens of millions of unique TCR beta chains were counted across the approximately 620 repertoires, and approximately 11 million of these chains were shared by at least two donors. Raw reads were error-corrected and collapsed into unique sequences by a nearest-neighbor algorithm in which closely related sequences were merged to remove PCR and sequencing errors. V, D and J gene segments were assigned by aligning CDR3 sequences to IMGT reference sequences. For a sequence to be retained, a match of at least six nucleotides was required to both a V gene segment and a J gene segment. Rearrangements were called productive when the CDR3 lacked stop codons and stayed in frame with V and J; all others were non-productive. CDR3 was defined by IMGT convention, running from the second conserved V-encoded cysteine to the conserved J-encoded phenylalanine. Sequences without an unambiguous match to a single V gene segment were excluded from the earlier analysis of approximately 560 of the donors. An earlier analysis of some 610 of the donors called V segments functional above 56.7% productive rearrangements and segregating when the between-donor standard deviation exceeded 5%. A statistical classification framework was built to diagnose cytomegalovirus status from the catalog of TCR beta chain sequences. In a later analysis, TCR nucleotide sequences were compared against IMGT/GENE-DB human TR gene sequences so that V and J genes could be assigned. A later analysis assigned CDR3 sequences and most-parsimonious VDJ recombination scenarios with the TCRdist pipeline. In a later analysis, each TCR beta chain was defined by its CDR3 amino acid sequence together with its V-gene family, and reads without a unique V-gene family were excluded. A later analysis removed roughly 590 highly shared, low-generation-probability nucleotide sequences to deal with suspected cross-contamination and a sequencing artifact. In a later analysis, a clonal expansion index was calculated for each public chain from normalized within-repertoire ranks of inferred template counts. Generation probabilities in a later analysis came from a VDJ recombination model fitted to out-of-frame rearrangements, and those results were checked against IGoR. A later analysis scored TCR-TCR, TCR-HLA and TCR-CMV co-occurrence with hypergeometric tests, applying a repertoire-size bias correction to TCR pairs. In a later analysis, false discovery rates were estimated by permuting HLA or CMV assignments 20 times. In a later analysis, co-occurring TCRs were grouped using DBSCAN, and TCRdist sequence similarity was added for clustering within HLA-allele-positive subsets. Repertoires with fewer than 30,000 or more than 120,000 public chains, plus five repertoires with anomalous nucleotide sharing, were excluded from co-occurrence clustering. Imported from immuneACCESS, the table was reduced by TCRdb to in-frame sequences with V and J called. These copies leave out some clones; in studies compared against another copy, an unresolved V gene accounts for under half, and the cause of the remainder is not known. The V and J calls and clone size were taken over from that table, and D and trimming were inferred from the DNA. The sample table contains approximately 120,000 clones; only one count was recorded for about two thirds of them. The top ten constitute around 5% of the sample.

As concerns this clone: Its antigen remains undetermined. Qualities for individual bases were not recorded, and no much larger clone is one base off.

The cohort consisted of hundreds of healthy bone marrow donors. Cohort members were all nominally healthy when sampled, although unrecorded immune exposures were likely present. The donor tested CMV seropositive, placing the donor among the 250 to 350 seropositive members of the cohort. A peripheral blood sample was collected from each donor, and TCR beta sequencing was performed on peripheral blood mononuclear cells. Genomic DNA extraction from the blood cell samples was performed with the Qiagen DNeasy Blood Extraction Kit. The clonotype was recovered from a man aged 55-75 years in good health and CMV-seropositive. The specimen was PBMCs. This chain joins TRBV5-4 to TRBJ2-7, with 9 bases in between that match TRBD2. The CDR3 amino acid sequence is: CASSFEAGGSYEQYF. The nucleotide sequence reads TGTGCCAGCAGCTTCGAAGCGGGGGGTTCCTACGAGCAGTACTTC.